This T cell receptor (beta chain) was retrieved from a study of OX40 agonist ivuxolimab in advanced cancers. This clone was detected only a few times. From germline, CDR1 is SEHNR and CDR2 FQNEAQ (reference sequence). The CDR3 covers 15 residues. Germline trimming cut 1 base from V and 2 bases from J; bases unmatched to any gene: 3. Sequencing used immunoSEQ multiplex PCR; TCRdb keeps in-frame clones, though not all of them. The sample consists of about 73,000 clones, around 90% of them appearing once. This clonotype originated in an adult with an advanced solid tumor such as melanoma, head and neck, liver or kidney cancer. The chain has TRBV7-9 and TRBJ1-2; 8 positions match TRBD1. This sample comprised CD4+ or CD8+ T cells sorted from blood, obtained in a trial of the OX40 agonist ivuxolimab. The CDR3 loop reads CASSLGGQENYGYTF. CDR3 bases: TGTGCCAGCAGCTTAGGGGGACAGGAAAACTATGGCTACACCTTC. The whole variable domain, filled in from reference TRBV7-9 and TRBJ1-2, reads DTGVSQNPRHKITKRGQNVTFRCDPISEHNRLYWYRQTLGQGPEFLTYFQNEAQLEKSRLLSDRFSAERPKGSFSTLEIQRTEQGDSAMYLCASSLGGQENYGYTFGSGTRLTVV.